This is a list of T cell receptor beta chains from one sample in a study of CD4 T cells in relation to SARS-CoV-2 and coronaviruses. TCRdb keeps only in-frame clones here, not all; method: immunoSEQ multiplex PCR. The table shows just over 35,000 clones, with around 83% occurring only once. Their antigen targets remain unknown. Sequencing was done on a sample of naive CD4+ T cells from PBMCs, cultured in vitro. Receptor source: an adult with COVID-19. CDR3s leave out the opening cysteine and the closing phenylalanine or tryptophan. Fields, in order: V gene, CDR3 protein.

TRBV12-3/TRBV12-4	ASSLLEDEQY
TRBV5-4	ASSWTSGRDTQY
TRBV5-6	ASSALAGEYYEQY
TRBV5-5	ASSLRQGDHNEQF
TRBV7-2	ASMMTSNTYNEQF
TRBV7-9	ASSLGLPLTGELF
TRBV7-2	ASSSLDRAYEQY
TRBV18	ASSPPTGGILNTEAF
TRBV6-2/TRBV6-3	ASSYSREAAYEQY
TRBV27	ASSLSPAVTTRADTQY
TRBV18	ASSREVHTDTQY
TRBV7-8	ASSPRQGSGAYEQY
TRBV7-2	ASSFRTDRGAGELF
TRBV6-2/TRBV6-3	ASSSTSGSSYNEQF
TRBV19	ASNSRQSYLSNQPQH
TRBV29-1	SVGTSGRSHANEQF
TRBV12-3/TRBV12-4	ASTPTSPLEAF
TRBV18	ASSLTTYNEQF
TRBV3-1/TRBV3-2	ASSQDLNQPQH
TRBV9	ASSEGPGRETQY
TRBV6-4	ASSDRGHTGELF
TRBV4-1	ASSRLGGGNTEAF
TRBV20-1	SARWNNEQF
TRBV9	ASSGTPTDTQY
TRBV4-1	ASSQETSGRYNEQF
TRBV2	ASPGQETQY
TRBV29-1	SVEVGRYGYT
TRBV12-3/TRBV12-4	ASSLLDEQY
TRBV7-9	ASSLAPQGAYEQY
TRBV6-5	ASSSSGGYNEQF
TRBV6-5	ATSRASRGRQTQY
TRBV15	ATSRRSRDRGYTDTQY
TRBV28	ASSSLASGRTDTQY
TRBV30	AWSVSAYGYT
TRBV19	ASSSPGIRTEAF
TRBV19	ASKDSFWLF
TRBV5-1	ASLRQGTDTQY
TRBV6-2/TRBV6-3	ASSRGPQETQY
TRBV7-2	ASSLVSGTQY
TRBV18	ASSPPGPTDTQY
TRBV7-9	ATGLAGGETQY
TRBV27	ASSPTKNIQY
TRBV21-1	ASSNGGNTTKAGVDEQY
TRBV28	ASSLADPNQPQH
TRBV24-1	ANPRELF
TRBV28	ASSQKLAGAKNIQY
TRBV11-2	ASSLDRYGYT
TRBV15	ATTRDRGQETQY
TRBV5-1	ASRESGPVQETQY
TRBV28	ASSFRTANYGYT
TRBV19	ASSMTSGRYEQY
TRBV11-2	ASRSNQGANYGYT
TRBV28	ASRSGQGAHEKLF
TRBV2	ASRSGTDTQY
TRBV12-5	ASGPPEGAFHGYT
TRBV5-1	ASSLGLGTMSSYNEQF
TRBV30	AWSGTLLISEQY
TRBV15	ATSRDLGIPYGYT
TRBV6-1	ASSQAGTGFSYEQY